This T cell receptor beta chain originates from a study of control samples from healthy donors and cancer patients. CDR1 ENHRY and CDR2 SYGVKD come from the germline V gene. V lost 3 bases to trimming and J lost 4 bases; unmatched junction nucleotides: 11. This CDR3 spans 17 amino acids. TCRdb keeps only in-frame clones here, not all; method: immunoSEQ multiplex PCR. Altogether some 120,000 clones are present, about 87% being singletons, with the ten largest covering around 10%. This clonotype originated in a man aged 30 to 39 in good health. The chain joins TRBV10-3 to TRBJ2-1; 8 bases map to TRBD1. Sequenced sample: blood. The DNA for the CDR3 is TGTGCCATCAGTGACCGGGACAGGAGCAAAAATTACAATGAGCAGTTCTTC. Translated, it gives CAISDRDRSKNYNEQFF.